Listed below are T cell receptor beta chains from one sample, sequenced in a study of cytomegalovirus exposure and HLA in healthy donors. Clones were sequenced by immunoSEQ multiplex PCR, and TCRdb holds only the in-frame ones, with some missing. The table includes 95,000 to 150,000 clones, around 73% detected once. Sequencing was done on a sample of PBMCs. These receptors originate from a woman between 40 and 50 years old in good health and CMV-seropositive. The CDR3 runs from the conserved cysteine through the conserved F or W. A D gene is named only where the DNA matches it firmly. Size values are once, few and many counts, or a class for expanded clones, and some rows have none.

D gene,clone size,J gene,V gene,CDR3 DNA,CDR3 protein
TRBD2,NA,TRBJ2-5,TRBV5-1,TGCGCCAGCAGCCTGGGACTAGCGGGGGGCCGGTCGTGGGAGACCCAGTACTTC,CASSLGLAGGRSWETQYF
TRBD1,NA,TRBJ1-1,TRBV6-1,TGTGCCAGCAGACTCGGACAGGGCATGAACACTGAAGCTTTCTTT,CASRLGQGMNTEAFF
TRBD1,NA,TRBJ1-1,TRBV11-3,TGTGCCAGCAGCAACCCTAAAACAGGGGATGAAGCTTTCTTT,CASSNPKTGDEAFF
NA,NA,TRBJ1-1,TRBV7-2,TGTGCCAGCAGCCAGCCCGGGGGGACTGAAGCTTTCTTT,CASSQPGGTEAFF
NA,NA,TRBJ2-3,TRBV6-5,TGTGCCAGCAGTTACTCACTAAGCACAGATACGCAGTATTTT,CASSYSLSTDTQYF
TRBD2,NA,TRBJ2-3,TRBV5-1,TGCGCCAGCAGGTTTGCTAGCGGGGGGGGCACAGATACGCAGTATTTT,CASRFASGGGTDTQYF
NA,NA,TRBJ1-1,TRBV5-1,TGCGCCAGCAGCTTGGGGAGCATGAACACTGAAGCTTTCTTT,CASSLGSMNTEAFF
TRBD1,NA,TRBJ1-1,TRBV6-5,TGTGCCAGCAGGTACACAGGGGGGAACACTGAAGCTTTCTTT,CASRYTGGNTEAFF
NA,NA,TRBJ2-1,TRBV7-2,TGTGCCAGCAGCTCTCTCGGGGGATCGTACAATGAGCAGTTCTTC,CASSSLGGSYNEQFF
NA,NA,TRBJ1-5,TRBV18,TGTGCCAGCTCACCAGGGACACCTTATAGCAATCAGCCCCAGCATTTT,CASSPGTPYSNQPQHF
NA,NA,TRBJ1-3,TRBV25-1,TGTGCCATCGAAAACGGCGGGCGGATAATTTTT,CAIENGGRIIF
TRBD2,NA,TRBJ2-1,TRBV5-4,TGTGCCAGCAGCCCGTTAGCGGGGGGGCCTTACAATGAGCAGTTCTTC,CASSPLAGGPYNEQFF
TRBD1,NA,TRBJ1-1,TRBV2,TGTGCCAGCACCTTCGACTGGACAGGGACGAACACTGAAGCTTTCTTT,CASTFDWTGTNTEAFF
TRBD1,NA,TRBJ1-4,TRBV19,TGTGCCAGTAGTGATACGATGGGACAGATAGCCGACTTT,CASSDTMGQIADF
NA,NA,TRBJ1-5,TRBV4-2,TGTGCCAGCAGCCAAGAACAGTTCAATCAGCCCCAGCATTTT,CASSQEQFNQPQHF
TRBD1,NA,TRBJ1-2,TRBV9,TGTGCCAGCAGCGCCGGGACAGCCGCCGGGTATGGCTACACCTTC,CASSAGTAAGYGYTF
NA,NA,TRBJ2-5,TRBV9,TGTGCCAGCAGCGTAGGGCAGGGTGGGGAGACCCAGTACTTC,CASSVGQGGETQYF
NA,NA,TRBJ1-1,TRBV5-1,TGCGCCAGCAGCCGGGGGTTGAACACTGAAGCTTTCTTT,CASSRGLNTEAFF
NA,few,TRBJ1-1,TRBV6-1,TGTGCCAGCAGCGAAGACAGGAACACTGAAGCTTTCTTT,CASSEDRNTEAFF
NA,NA,TRBJ1-5,TRBV2,TGTGCCCAGGGAGGGTATAGCAATCAGCCCCAGCATTTT,CAQGGYSNQPQHF
TRBD2,NA,TRBJ2-2,TRBV29-1,TGCAGCGTTGAACTTTCGGCGAGCGGGGGGGCTCCCGGGGAGCTGTTTTTT,CSVELSASGGAPGELFF
NA,NA,TRBJ1-1,TRBV19,TGTGCCAGTAGTATCCAATATGACTCGGAAGCTTTCTTT,CASSIQYDSEAFF
NA,NA,TRBJ1-1,TRBV5-4,TGTGCCAGCAGCTTAGAGGGCCCGGCTACTGAAGCTTTCTTT,CASSLEGPATEAFF
NA,NA,TRBJ1-1,TRBV29-1,TGCAGCGTTGGTCGTGGCGGGGATGAAGCTTTCTTT,CSVGRGGDEAFF
NA,few,TRBJ2-7,TRBV5-5,TGTGCCAGCAGCTTGAGGCAGGGAAACGAGCAGTACTTC,CASSLRQGNEQYF
TRBD1,NA,TRBJ2-5,TRBV5-4,TGTGCCAGCAGCTTGGGGGACAGGGGGCTCCAGGGAGAGACCCAGTACTTC,CASSLGDRGLQGETQYF
TRBD1,NA,TRBJ1-1,TRBV6-5,TGTGCCAGCAGGACCCTCAGACAGGGGAACACTGAAGCTTTCTTT,CASRTLRQGNTEAFF
TRBD1,few,TRBJ1-1,TRBV7-9,TGTGCCAGCAGCCGGAGCGAAGGGGGCTACACTGAAGCTTTCTTT,CASSRSEGGYTEAFF
NA,NA,TRBJ1-2,TRBV6-6,TGTGCCAGCGGCAGAAATAACTATGGCTACACCTTC,CASGRNNYGYTF
NA,NA,TRBJ2-3,TRBV13,TGTGCCAGCAGCTTTACGGGACTGGGGGAAGATACGCAGTATTTT,CASSFTGLGEDTQYF
TRBD1,NA,TRBJ1-1,TRBV18,TGTGCCAGCTCACTTTTACAGGGGATGGGCACTGAAGCTTTCTTT,CASSLLQGMGTEAFF
NA,NA,TRBJ1-2,TRBV6-6,TGTGCCAGCAGTAGTGACAGAAACTATGGCTACACCTTC,CASSSDRNYGYTF